Below, one T cell receptor (beta chain) is given with its context. V was clipped by 6 bases and J by 6 bases, with 14 bases between them. The CDR3 length is 14 residues. The V gene's germline CDR1 is MNHEY and CDR2 SVGAGI. The data are from a study of CD8+ T cells in alopecia areata. The treatment is: oral pan-JAK inhibitor, 5-10 mg twice daily. Following RNA extraction, reverse transcription yielded cDNA that acted as the sequencing template. Some clones are missing from TCRdb's copy, which holds only in-frame ones; the method was immunoSEQ multiplex PCR. The sample holds over 100,000 clones, more than 45% seen once.

This rearrangement joins TRBV6-5 to TRBJ2-2, with D uncertain. This clonotype originated in a human donor with alopecia areata. The specimen was CD4+ T cells sorted from blood, collected at week 4, from a patient treated with tofacitinib. The CDR3 is CASRKYVSSGELFF. The CDR3, as DNA: TGTGCCAGCAGGAAATACGTTTCCTCCGGGGAGCTGTTTTTT.